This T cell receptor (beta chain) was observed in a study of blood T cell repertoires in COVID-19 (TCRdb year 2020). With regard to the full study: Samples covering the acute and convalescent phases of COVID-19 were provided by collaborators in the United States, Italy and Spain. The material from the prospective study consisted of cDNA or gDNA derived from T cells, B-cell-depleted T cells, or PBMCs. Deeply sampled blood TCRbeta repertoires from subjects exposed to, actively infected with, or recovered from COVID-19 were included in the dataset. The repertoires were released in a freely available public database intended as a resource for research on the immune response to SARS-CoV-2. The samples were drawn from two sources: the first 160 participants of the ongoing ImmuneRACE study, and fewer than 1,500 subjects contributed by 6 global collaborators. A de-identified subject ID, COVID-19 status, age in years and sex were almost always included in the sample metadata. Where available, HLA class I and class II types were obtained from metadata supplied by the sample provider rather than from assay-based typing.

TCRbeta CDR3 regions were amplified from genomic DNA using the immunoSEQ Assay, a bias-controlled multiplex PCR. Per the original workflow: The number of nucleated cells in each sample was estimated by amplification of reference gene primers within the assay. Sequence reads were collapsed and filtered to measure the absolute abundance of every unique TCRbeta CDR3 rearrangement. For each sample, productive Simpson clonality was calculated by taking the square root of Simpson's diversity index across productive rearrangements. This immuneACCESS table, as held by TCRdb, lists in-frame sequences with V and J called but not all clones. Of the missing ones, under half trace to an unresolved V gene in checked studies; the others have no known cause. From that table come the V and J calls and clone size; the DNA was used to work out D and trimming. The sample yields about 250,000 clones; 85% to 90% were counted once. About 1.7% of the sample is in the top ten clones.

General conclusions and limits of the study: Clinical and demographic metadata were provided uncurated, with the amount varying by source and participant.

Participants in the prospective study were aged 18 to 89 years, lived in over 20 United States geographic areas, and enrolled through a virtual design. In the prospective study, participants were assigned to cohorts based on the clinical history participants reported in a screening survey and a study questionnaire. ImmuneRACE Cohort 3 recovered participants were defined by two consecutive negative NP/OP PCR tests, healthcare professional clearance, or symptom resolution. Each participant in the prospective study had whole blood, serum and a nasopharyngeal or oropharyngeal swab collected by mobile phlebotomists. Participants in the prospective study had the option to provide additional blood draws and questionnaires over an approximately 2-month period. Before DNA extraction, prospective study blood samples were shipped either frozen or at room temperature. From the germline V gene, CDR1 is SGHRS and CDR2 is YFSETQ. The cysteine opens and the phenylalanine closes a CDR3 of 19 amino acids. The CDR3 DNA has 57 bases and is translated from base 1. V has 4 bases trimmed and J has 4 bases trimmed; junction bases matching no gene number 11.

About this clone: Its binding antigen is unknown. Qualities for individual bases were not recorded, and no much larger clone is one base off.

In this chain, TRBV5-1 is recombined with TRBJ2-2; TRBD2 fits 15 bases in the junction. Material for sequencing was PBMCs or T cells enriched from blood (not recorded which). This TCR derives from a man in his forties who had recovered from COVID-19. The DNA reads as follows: TGCGCCAGCAGCGGGACAGGACTAGCGGGAGGGCAGGGCACCGGGGAGCTGTTTTTT. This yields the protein CASSGTGLAGGQGTGELFF.